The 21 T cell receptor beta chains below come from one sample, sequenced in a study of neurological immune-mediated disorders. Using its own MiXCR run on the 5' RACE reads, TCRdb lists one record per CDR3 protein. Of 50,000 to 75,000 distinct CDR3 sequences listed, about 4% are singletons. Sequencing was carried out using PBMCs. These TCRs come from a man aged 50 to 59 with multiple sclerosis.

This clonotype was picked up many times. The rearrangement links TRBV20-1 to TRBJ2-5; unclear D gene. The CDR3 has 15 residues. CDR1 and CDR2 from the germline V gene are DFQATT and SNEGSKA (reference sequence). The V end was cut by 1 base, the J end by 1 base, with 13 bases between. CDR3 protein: CSARVYTDRQETQYF. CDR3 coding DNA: TGCAGTGCTAGAGTGTACACGGATCGCCAAGAGACCCAGTACTTC.

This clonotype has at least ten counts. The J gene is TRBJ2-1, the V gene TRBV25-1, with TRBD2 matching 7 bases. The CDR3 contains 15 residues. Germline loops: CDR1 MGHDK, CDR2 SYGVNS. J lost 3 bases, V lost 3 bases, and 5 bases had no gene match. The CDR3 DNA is TGTGCCAGCAGTGACACGAGCGGGGTCTACAATGAGCAGTTCTTC. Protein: CASSDTSGVYNEQFF.

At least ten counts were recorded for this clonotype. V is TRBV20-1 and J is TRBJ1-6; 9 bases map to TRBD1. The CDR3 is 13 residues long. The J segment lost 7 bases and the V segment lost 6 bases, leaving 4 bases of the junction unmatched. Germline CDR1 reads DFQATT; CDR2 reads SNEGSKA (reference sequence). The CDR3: CSAPDRGNSPLHF. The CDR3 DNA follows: TGCAGTGCCCCGGACAGGGGAAATTCACCCCTCCACTTT.

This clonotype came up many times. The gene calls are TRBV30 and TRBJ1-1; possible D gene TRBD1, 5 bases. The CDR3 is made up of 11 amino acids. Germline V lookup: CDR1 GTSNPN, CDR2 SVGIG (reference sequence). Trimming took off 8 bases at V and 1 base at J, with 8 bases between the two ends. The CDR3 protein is CAQTANTEAFF. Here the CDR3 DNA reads TGTGCCCAGACAGCGAACACTGAAGCTTTCTTT. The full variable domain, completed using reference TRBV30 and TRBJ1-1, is SQTIHQWPATLVQPVGSPLSLECTVEGTSNPNLYWYRQAAGRGLQLLFYSVGIGQISSEVPQNLSASRPQDRQFILSSKKLLLSDSGFYLCAQTANTEAFFGQGTRLTVV.

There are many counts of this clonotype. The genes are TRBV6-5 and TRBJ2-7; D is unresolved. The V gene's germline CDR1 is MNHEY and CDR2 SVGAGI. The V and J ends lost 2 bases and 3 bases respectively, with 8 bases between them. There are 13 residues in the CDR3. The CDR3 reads CASSYGHSYEQYF. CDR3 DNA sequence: TGTGCCAGCAGTTACGGTCACAGCTACGAGCAGTACTTC.

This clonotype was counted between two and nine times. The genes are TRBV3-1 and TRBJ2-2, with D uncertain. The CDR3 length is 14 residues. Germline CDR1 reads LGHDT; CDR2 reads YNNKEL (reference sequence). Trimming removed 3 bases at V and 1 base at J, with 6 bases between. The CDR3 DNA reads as TGTGCCAGCAGCCATTACAGGAACACCGGGGAGCTGTTTTTT. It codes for CASSHYRNTGELFF.

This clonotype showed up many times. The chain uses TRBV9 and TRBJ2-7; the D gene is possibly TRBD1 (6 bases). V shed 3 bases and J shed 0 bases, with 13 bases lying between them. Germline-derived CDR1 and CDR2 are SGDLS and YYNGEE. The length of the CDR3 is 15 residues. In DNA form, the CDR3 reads TGTGCCAGCAGCGCTTACGGGACAAGCTCCTACGAGCAGTACTTC. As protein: CASSAYGTSSYEQYF.

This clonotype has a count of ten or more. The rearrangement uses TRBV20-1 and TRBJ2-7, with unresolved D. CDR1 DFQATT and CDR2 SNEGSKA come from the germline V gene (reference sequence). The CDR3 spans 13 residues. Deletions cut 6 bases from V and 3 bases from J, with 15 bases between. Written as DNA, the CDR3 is TGCAGTGCCGCCCCTTCAGTGAACTACGAGCAGTACGTC. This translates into CSAAPSVNYEQYV.

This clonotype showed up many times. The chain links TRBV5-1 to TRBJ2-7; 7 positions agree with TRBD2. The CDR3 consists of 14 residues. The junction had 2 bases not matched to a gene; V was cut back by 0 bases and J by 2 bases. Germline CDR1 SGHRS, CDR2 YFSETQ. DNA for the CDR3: TGCGCCAGCAGCTTGGGTGCGGGGGCCTACGAGCAGTACTTC. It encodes CASSLGAGAYEQYF.

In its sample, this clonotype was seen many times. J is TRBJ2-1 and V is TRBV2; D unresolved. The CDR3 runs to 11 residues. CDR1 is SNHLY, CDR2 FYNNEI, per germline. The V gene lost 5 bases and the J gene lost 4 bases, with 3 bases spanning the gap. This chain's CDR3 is CASSPYNEQFF. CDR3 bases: TGTGCCAGCAGTCCTTACAATGAGCAGTTCTTC.

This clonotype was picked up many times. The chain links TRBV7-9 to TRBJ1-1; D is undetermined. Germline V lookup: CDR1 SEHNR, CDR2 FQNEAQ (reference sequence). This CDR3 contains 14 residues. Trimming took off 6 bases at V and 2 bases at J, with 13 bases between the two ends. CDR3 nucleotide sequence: TGTGCCAGCAGTAATGAACCCATCAACACTGAAGCTTTCTTT. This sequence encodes CASSNEPINTEAFF.

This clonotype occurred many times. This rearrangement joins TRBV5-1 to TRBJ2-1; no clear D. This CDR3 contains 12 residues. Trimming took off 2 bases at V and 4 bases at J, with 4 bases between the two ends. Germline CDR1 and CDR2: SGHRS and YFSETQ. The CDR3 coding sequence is TGCGCCAGCAGCTTTGGATACAATGAGCAGTTCTTC. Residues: CASSFGYNEQFF.

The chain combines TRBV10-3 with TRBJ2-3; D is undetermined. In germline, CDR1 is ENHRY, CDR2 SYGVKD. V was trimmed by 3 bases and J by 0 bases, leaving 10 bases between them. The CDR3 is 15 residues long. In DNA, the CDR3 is TGTGCCATCAGTGATCCAGAAACTAGCACAGATACGCAGTATTTT. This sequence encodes CAISDPETSTDTQYF.

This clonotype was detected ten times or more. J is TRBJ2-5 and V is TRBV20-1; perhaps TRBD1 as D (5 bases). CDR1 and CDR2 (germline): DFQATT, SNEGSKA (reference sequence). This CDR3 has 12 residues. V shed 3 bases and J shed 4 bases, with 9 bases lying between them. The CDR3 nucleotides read TGCAGTGCTAGGACCAGGGTAGAGACCCAGTACTTC. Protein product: CSARTRVETQYF.

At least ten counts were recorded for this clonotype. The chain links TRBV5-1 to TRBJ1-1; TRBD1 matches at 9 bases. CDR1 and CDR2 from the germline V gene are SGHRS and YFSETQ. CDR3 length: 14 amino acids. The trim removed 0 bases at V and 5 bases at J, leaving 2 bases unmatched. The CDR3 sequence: CASSLGQGVTEAFF. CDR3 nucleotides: TGCGCCAGCAGCTTGGGACAGGGGGTGACTGAAGCTTTCTTT.

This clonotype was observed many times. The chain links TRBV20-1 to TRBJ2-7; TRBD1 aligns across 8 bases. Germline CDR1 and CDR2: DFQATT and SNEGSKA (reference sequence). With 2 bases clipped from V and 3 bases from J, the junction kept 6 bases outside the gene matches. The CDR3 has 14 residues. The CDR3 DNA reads TGCAGTGCTAGACATAGACAGGGGCTCTACGAGCAGTACTTC. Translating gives CSARHRQGLYEQYF.

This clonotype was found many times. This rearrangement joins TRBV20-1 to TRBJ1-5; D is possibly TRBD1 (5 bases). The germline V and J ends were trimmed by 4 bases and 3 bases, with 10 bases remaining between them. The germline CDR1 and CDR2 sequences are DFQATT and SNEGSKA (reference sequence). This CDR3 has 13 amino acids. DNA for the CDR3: TGCAGTGCTACCGGGACGGACAATCAGCCCCAGCATTTT. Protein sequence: CSATGTDNQPQHF.

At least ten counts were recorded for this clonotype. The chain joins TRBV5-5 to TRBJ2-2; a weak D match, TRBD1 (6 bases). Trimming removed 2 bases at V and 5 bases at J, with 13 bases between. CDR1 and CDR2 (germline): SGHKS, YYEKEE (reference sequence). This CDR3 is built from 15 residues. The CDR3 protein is CASSFAGVRTGELFF. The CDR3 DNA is TGTGCCAGCAGCTTCGCAGGGGTTCGTACCGGGGAGCTGTTTTTT.

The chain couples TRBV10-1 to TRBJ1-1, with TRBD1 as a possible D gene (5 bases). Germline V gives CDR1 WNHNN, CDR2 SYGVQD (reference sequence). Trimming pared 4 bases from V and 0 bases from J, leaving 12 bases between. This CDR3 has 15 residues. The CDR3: CASSASGRMNTEAFF. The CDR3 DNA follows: TGCGCCAGCAGTGCGTCAGGGAGGATGAACACTGAAGCTTTCTTT.

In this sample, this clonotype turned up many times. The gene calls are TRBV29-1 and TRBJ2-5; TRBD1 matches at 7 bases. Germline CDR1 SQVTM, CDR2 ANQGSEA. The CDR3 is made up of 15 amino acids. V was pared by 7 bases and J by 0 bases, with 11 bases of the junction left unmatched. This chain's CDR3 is CSAEGGQVYQETQYF. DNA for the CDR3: TGCAGCGCCGAGGGTGGACAGGTTTACCAAGAGACCCAGTACTTC.

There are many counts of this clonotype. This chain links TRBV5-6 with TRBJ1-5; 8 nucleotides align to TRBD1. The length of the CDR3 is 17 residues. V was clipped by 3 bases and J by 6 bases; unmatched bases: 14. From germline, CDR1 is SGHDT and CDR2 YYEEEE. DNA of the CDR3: TGTGCCAGCAGCTCAACAGGGGGAGGCGGACATGGTCAGCCCCAGCATTTT. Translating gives CASSSTGGGGHGQPQHF.